Following are 18 T cell receptor beta chains from one sample sequenced in a study of OX40 agonist ivuxolimab in advanced cancers. Repertoires were generated with immunoSEQ multiplex PCR, while TCRdb's copy carries only in-frame clones and drops some. The sample holds some 86,000 clones, about 85% seen once. Sequencing used CD4+ or CD8+ T cells sorted from blood, obtained in a trial of the OX40 agonist ivuxolimab. The origin of the receptors is an adult with an advanced solid tumor such as melanoma, head and neck, liver or kidney cancer.

This sequence joins TRBV4-1 and TRBJ1-3, with D uncertain. The CDR3 has 15 residues. V gave up 0 bases and J gave up 0 bases, with 6 bases separating them. Germline values: CDR1 MGHRA, CDR2 YSYEKL. CDR3 amino acids: CASSQEDGSGNTIYF. The CDR3 region has the DNA TGCGCCAGCAGCCAAGAGGACGGCTCTGGAAACACCATATATTTT.

The chain employs TRBV7-9 and TRBJ2-7; D might be TRBD1 or TRBD2, each matching 5 bases. The ends were cut back, 5 bases at V and 2 bases at J, with 10 bases in the middle. CDR3 size: 13 residues. From germline, CDR1 is SEHNR and CDR2 FQNEAQ (reference sequence). The CDR3: CASSRDHTYEQYF. The CDR3 nucleotides are TGTGCCAGCAGCCGGGACCACACCTACGAGCAGTACTTC.

This rearrangement joins TRBV27 to TRBJ2-7, with TRBD2 identical over 13 bases. From germline, CDR1 is MNHEY and CDR2 SMNVEV (reference sequence). Trimming took 4 bases from V and 4 from J; bases not matched to a gene: 4. The CDR3 sequence is 15 residues long. The CDR3: CASSSRTSGRYEQYF. The CDR3 DNA follows: TGTGCCAGCAGTTCCCGGACTAGCGGGAGATACGAGCAGTACTTC.

This chain connects TRBV27 to TRBJ1-2; a weak D match, TRBD1 (6 bases). CDR3 length: 14 amino acids. V was cut by 3 bases and J by 2 bases, with 10 bases left in between. CDR1 MNHEY and CDR2 SMNVEV come from the germline V gene (reference sequence). CDR3 sequence: CASSFSTGNYGYTF. CDR3 nucleotides: TGTGCCAGCAGTTTCTCGACAGGAAACTATGGCTACACCTTC.

This clone was seen a handful of times. This rearrangement joins TRBV27 to TRBJ2-7, with D possibly being TRBD1 (5 bases). The CDR3 sequence is 14 residues long. Germline V gene lookup returns CDR1 MNHEY and CDR2 SMNVEV (reference sequence). Trimming shortened V by 3 bases and J by 7 bases, and 16 bases separated the two germline ends. CDR3 region: CASSLSGEAGEQYF. CDR3 in DNA: TGTGCCAGCAGTTTGTCTGGGGAAGCAGGGGAGCAGTACTTC.

This chain connects TRBV13 to TRBJ2-1, with TRBD2 matching over 8 bases. The CDR3 consists of 15 residues. Germline CDR1 reads PRHDT; CDR2 reads FYEKMQ (reference sequence). Trimming cost V 0 bases and J 4 bases; bases outside gene matches: 2. CDR3 sequence (DNA): TGTGCCAGCAGCTTAGGACTAGCGGATTACAATGAGCAGTTCTTC. This sequence encodes CASSLGLADYNEQFF.

CDR3 bases: TGTGCCAGCAGCACAGGCTACAATGAGCAGTTCTTC. Translated: CASSTGYNEQFF. The V and J genes are TRBV7-9 and TRBJ2-1, with D possibly TRBD1 on 5 matching bases. The CDR3 totals 12 residues. Germline CDR1 reads SEHNR; CDR2 reads FQNEAQ (reference sequence). Deletions cut 5 bases from V and 3 bases from J, with 5 bases between.

The chain combines TRBV4-1 with TRBJ2-5; D gene unclear. Between the trimmed V and J ends, which lost 1 base and 11 bases, there was a span of 17 bases. The CDR3 covers 14 residues. In germline, CDR1 is MGHRA, CDR2 YSYEKL. CDR3 loop: CASSQALPPREQYF. The CDR3 DNA sequence: TGCGCCAGCAGCCAAGCGTTACCCCCACGAGAGCAGTACTTC.

This chain uses TRBV21-1 with TRBJ1-5; TRBD1 is the table's D call and was not checked against the DNA. TRBV21-1 is deemed a pseudogene. The CDR3 has 11 residues. CDR3 in DNA: TGTGCCAGCAGCACTGACAGGCCTAGGCATTTT. It translates to CASSTDRPRHF.

The chain recombines TRBV7-9 with TRBJ2-1, with a weak D call TRBD1 (5 bases). The germline V and J ends were trimmed by 3 bases and 4 bases, with 10 bases remaining between them. The CDR3 contains 14 residues. Germline V CDR1 and CDR2: SEHNR, FQNEAQ (reference sequence). CDR3 in amino acids: CASSFSGRYNEQFF. CDR3 DNA sequence: TGTGCCAGCAGCTTCTCAGGGCGGTACAATGAGCAGTTCTTC.

This clone was counted a single time. The chain carries TRBV11-2 and TRBJ2-3; D may be TRBD1 or TRBD2 (5 bases each). CDR3 size: 14 residues. The V gene lost 6 bases and the J gene lost 4 bases, with 14 bases spanning the gap. The germline CDR1 and CDR2 sequences are SGHAT and FQNNGV. The CDR3 region has the DNA TGTGCCAGCAGTAGGGACGGTCCCTCAGATACGCAGTATTTT. Its protein product is CASSRDGPSDTQYF.

The chain carries TRBV5-1 and TRBJ2-7; TRBD1 aligns across 8 bases. CDR1 is SGHRS and CDR2 is YFSETQ in the germline V gene. The J segment lost 3 bases and the V segment lost 4 bases, leaving 15 bases of the junction unmatched. The CDR3 is made up of 17 amino acids. CDR3 coding DNA: TGCGCCAGCAGCCCCAAGGGGTTACAGGGGGTAGTCTACGAGCAGTACTTC. Translating it yields CASSPKGLQGVVYEQYF.

In this sample, this clone turned up once. CDR3 nucleotide sequence: TGTGCCAGCAGCTTAGCCGGGCAGTACGAGCAGTACTTC. This gives the protein CASSLAGQYEQYF. The chain carries TRBV11-2 and TRBJ2-7; D ambiguous. Germline CDR1 is SGHAT and CDR2 is FQNNGV. This CDR3 spans 13 amino acids. With 1 base removed from V and 4 bases from J, the gap between germline ends came to 8 bases.

The J gene is TRBJ2-7, the V gene TRBV9; TRBD2 aligns across 14 bases. The CDR3 has 19 residues. The germline V gene encodes CDR1 SGDLS and CDR2 YYNGEE. Trimming cost V 4 bases and J 5 bases; bases outside gene matches: 17. This chain's CDR3 is CASSPEGGTSGRIGDEQYF. The CDR3 DNA is TGTGCCAGCAGCCCCGAGGGAGGGACTAGCGGGAGAATTGGTGACGAGCAGTACTTC.

This clone appeared a few times. The CDR3 nucleotides read TGTGCCAGCTCACAATGGACAACAGGGCACTATGGCTACACCTTC. It specifies CASSQWTTGHYGYTF. J is TRBJ1-2 and V is TRBV18; the D gene is possibly TRBD1 (6 bases). Germline V CDR1 and CDR2: KGHSH, LQKENI. This CDR3 is built from 15 residues. The germline V and J ends were trimmed by 4 bases and 3 bases, with 15 bases remaining between them. Using reference TRBV18 and TRBJ1-2 for the parts outside the CDR3, the full variable domain is NAGVMQNPRHLVRRRGQEARLRCSPMKGHSHVYWYRQLPEEGLKFMVYLQKENIIDESGMPKERFSAEFPKEGPSILRIQQVVRGDSAAYFCASSQWTTGHYGYTFGSGTRLTVV.

The chain has TRBV5-1 and TRBJ2-2, with D possibly matching TRBD1 (6 bases). Trimming stripped 4 bases from V and 5 bases from J, with 9 bases between. Looked up from germline, CDR1 is SGHRS and CDR2 is YFSETQ. This CDR3 contains 13 residues. CDR3 nucleotides: TGCGCCAGCAGCACACAGGGTACCGGGGAGCTGTTTTTT. The encoded protein is CASSTQGTGELFF.

The V call is TRBV6-1, the J call TRBJ1-2; D gene ambiguous. Trimming shortened V by 1 base and J by 0 bases, and 12 bases separated the two germline ends. Germline CDR1 reads MNHNS; CDR2 reads SASEGT. The CDR3 extends over 16 amino acids. CDR3 sequence (DNA): TGTGCCAGCAGTGAAGGGGTGGGAGCTGCTAACTATGGCTACACCTTC. Translated: CASSEGVGAANYGYTF.

The rearrangement uses TRBV9 and TRBJ2-2; 10 positions match TRBD2. Per germline, CDR1 SGDLS and CDR2 YYNGEE. V gave up 1 base and J gave up 3 bases; unmatched junction bases: 9. This CDR3 has 18 residues. CDR3 nucleotides: TGTGCCAGCAGCGTACGTCCGGGACTAGCGATGGACACCGGGGAGCTGTTTTTT. Encoded protein: CASSVRPGLAMDTGELFF.